The rows below give T cell receptor beta chains drawn from one sample of a study of T cells expressing NK-cell markers. TCRdb reprocessed the 5' RACE reads and keeps a single row for each CDR3 protein, giving no DNA. Here the sample table reports approximately 440,000 distinct CDR3 sequences. The sequenced material came from blood T cells: a sorted CD56 or NKG2C T cell subset, CD4+ or CD8+ T cells, or bulk PBMC T cells (not recorded which). These receptors came from a woman in her 50s in good health. Each CDR3 is given with its conserved first and last residue.

j_gene	v_gene	CDR3aa
TRBJ2-2	TRBV15	CATSRAPGELFF
TRBJ1-1	TRBV10-3	CAISEWDRGTEAFF
TRBJ2-3	TRBV6-6	CASSRQGARTDTQYF
TRBJ2-1	TRBV2	CASREGVSGVRGEFF
TRBJ2-2	TRBV20-1	CSARSRTGNTGELFF
TRBJ2-7	TRBV5-1	CASSLAAAGGYEQYF
TRBJ2-7	TRBV6-2/TRBV6-3	CASSYGENEQYF
TRBJ2-1	TRBV7-2	CASSRAVGLDNEQFF
TRBJ2-4	TRBV21-1	CASSKATVVTKNIQYF
TRBJ2-7	TRBV7-9	CASSRGVAGLYEQYF
TRBJ1-6	TRBV11-2	CASSLHDSPLHF
TRBJ2-3	TRBV6-5	CASSYYGQGTQYF
TRBJ2-1	TRBV20-1	CSANRLAASSYNEQFF
TRBJ2-7	TRBV11-3	CASSSKGTAAYEQYF
TRBJ1-1	TRBV11-2	CASSLEGSYTEAFF